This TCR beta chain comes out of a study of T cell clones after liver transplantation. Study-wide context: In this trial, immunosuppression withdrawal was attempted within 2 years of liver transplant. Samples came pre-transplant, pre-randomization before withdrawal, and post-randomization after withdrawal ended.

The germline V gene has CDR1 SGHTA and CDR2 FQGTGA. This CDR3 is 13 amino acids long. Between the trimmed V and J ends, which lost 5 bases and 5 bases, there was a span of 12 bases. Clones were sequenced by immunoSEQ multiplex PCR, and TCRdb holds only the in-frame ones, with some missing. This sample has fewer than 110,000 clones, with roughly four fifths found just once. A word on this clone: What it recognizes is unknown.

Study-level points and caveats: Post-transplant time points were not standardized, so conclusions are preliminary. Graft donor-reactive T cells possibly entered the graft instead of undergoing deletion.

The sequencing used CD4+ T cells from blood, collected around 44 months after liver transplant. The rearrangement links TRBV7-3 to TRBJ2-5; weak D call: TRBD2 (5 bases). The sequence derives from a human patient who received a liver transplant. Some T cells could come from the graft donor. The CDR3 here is CASSPSPGETQYF. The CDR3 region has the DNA TGTGCCAGCAGCCCTAGCCCGGGGGAGACCCAGTACTTC.